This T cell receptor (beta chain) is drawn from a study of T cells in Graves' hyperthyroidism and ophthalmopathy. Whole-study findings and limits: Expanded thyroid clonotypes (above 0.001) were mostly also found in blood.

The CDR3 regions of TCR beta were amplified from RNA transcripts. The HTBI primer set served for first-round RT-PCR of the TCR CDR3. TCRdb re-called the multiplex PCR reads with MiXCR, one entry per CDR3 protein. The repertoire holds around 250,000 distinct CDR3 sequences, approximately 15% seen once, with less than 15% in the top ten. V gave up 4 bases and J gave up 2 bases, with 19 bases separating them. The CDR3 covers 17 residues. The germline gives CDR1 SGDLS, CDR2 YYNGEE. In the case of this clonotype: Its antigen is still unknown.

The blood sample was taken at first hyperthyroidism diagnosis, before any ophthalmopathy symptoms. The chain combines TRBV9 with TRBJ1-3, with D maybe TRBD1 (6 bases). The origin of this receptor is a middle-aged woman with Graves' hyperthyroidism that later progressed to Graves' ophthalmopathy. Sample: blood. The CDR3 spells CASSPGTGSSPGNTIYF. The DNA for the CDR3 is TGTGCCAGCAGCCCCGGAACAGGGAGCAGTCCTGGAAACACCATATATTTT.